This T cell receptor beta chain was retrieved from a study of molecular identifiers for immune sequencing clone quantification. Source material for naive CD8 libraries was about 19,000 to 1,000,000 sorted cells, with 10%, 30% or 50% RNA. A CD8+CD4-CCR7+CD45RA+ gate was used to sort naive CD8 T cells. Ten or more counts support this clonotype. This CDR3 comprises 14 residues. V was trimmed by 3 bases and J by 3 bases, leaving 12 bases between them. Germline values: CDR1 SGHRS, CDR2 YFSETQ. Bulk TCR libraries were made with methods that had been previously described and with listed TCR primers. TCRdb fed the PCR reads into MiXCR, producing one record per CDR3 protein. The sample carries around 43,000 distinct CDR3 sequences, 15% to 20% recorded once.

This receptor was obtained from a human donor in good health. Some libraries in this study had Jurkat cell RNA spiked in. The chain uses TRBV5-1 and TRBJ2-5, with a weak D call TRBD1 (6 bases). Sequencing was carried out using naive CD8+ T cells from blood, with Jurkat cell RNA spiked in. The subset was: FACS-sorted CD8+CD4-CCR7+CD45RA+ naive T cells. The CDR3 nucleotides are TGCGCCAGCAGCTCACAGGGCCACGAAGAGACCCAGTACTTC. Amino acid sequence: CASSSQGHEETQYF.